This T cell receptor beta chain was obtained from a study of response to subunit inactivated influenza vaccine. TCRdb ran MiXCR on the RT-PCR reads and lists one entry per CDR3 protein. Of under 500,000 distinct CDR3 sequences in the sample, 9.5% to 12% were seen once. Notes on this clonotype: Its specificity is unknown. Compared with germline, one end of the junction differs, possibly owing to a read error.

Findings and limits, study-wide: T cells newly recruited by each seasonal influenza vaccination are few, the authors suggested.

The CDR3 contains 16 residues. The germline gives CDR1 DFQATT, CDR2 SNEGSKA (reference sequence). The material was PBMCs from blood, obtained more than 35 days after vaccination. V and J are TRBV20-1 and TRBJ2-5; a weak D match, TRBD2 (6 bases). The clonotype comes from a man aged 45 to 65 who received an inactivated influenza vaccine. CDR3 sequence: CCARDPGGPYQETQYF. CDR3 nucleotide sequence: TGCTGTGCTAGAGACCCAGGAGGGCCGTACCAAGAGACCCAGTACTTC.